This T cell receptor (beta chain) was obtained from a study of T cells in Graves' hyperthyroidism and ophthalmopathy. This clonotype was observed at least ten times. Amplified regions were TCR beta CDR3 sequences from RNA transcripts. TCR CDR3 underwent first-round RT-PCR with the HTBI primer set. TCRdb recomputed calls from the multiplex PCR reads with MiXCR, one row per CDR3 protein. Among about 210,000 distinct CDR3 sequences listed, 15% to 20% were seen once. J lost 4 bases, V lost 3 bases, and 10 bases had no gene match. The CDR3 is 18 amino acids. In germline, CDR1 is MDHEN, CDR2 SYDVKM. The chain joins TRBV28 to TRBJ2-2, with 11 bases aligning to TRBD2. This TCR was sampled from a man aged 50-59 years with Graves' hyperthyroidism. The material sequenced was blood. The CDR3 spells CASSFDSGRAEGTGELFF. CDR3 DNA: TGTGCCAGCAGTTTCGATAGCGGGAGGGCCGAGGGCACCGGGGAGCTGTTTTTT.